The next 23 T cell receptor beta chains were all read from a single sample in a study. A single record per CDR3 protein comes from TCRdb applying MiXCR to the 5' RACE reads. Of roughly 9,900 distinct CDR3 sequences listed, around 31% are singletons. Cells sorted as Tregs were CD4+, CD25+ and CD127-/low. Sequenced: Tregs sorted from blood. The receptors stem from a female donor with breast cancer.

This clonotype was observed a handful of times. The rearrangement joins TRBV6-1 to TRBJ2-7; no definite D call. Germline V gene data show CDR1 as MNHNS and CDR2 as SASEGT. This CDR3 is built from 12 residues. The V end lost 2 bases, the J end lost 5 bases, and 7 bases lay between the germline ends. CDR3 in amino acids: CASSESDDEQYV. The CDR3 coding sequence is TGTGCCAGCAGTGAAAGCGACGACGAGCAGTACGTC.

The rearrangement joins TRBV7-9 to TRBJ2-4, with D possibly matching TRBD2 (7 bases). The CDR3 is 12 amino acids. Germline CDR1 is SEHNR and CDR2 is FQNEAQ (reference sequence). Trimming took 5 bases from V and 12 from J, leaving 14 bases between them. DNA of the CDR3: TGTGCCAGCAGCCCGAACAGGGAGGGTCAGTACTTC. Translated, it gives CASSPNREGQYF. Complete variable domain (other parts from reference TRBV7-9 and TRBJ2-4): DTGVSQNPRHKITKRGQNVTFRCDPISEHNRLYWYRQTLGQGPEFLTYFQNEAQLEKSRLLSDRFSAERPKGSFSTLEIQRTEQGDSAMYLCASSPNREGQYFGAGTRLSVL.

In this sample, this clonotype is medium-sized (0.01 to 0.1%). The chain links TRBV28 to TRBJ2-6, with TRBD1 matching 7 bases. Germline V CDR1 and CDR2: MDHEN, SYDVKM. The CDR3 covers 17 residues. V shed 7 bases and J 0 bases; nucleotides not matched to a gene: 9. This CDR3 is CASTRQGFHSGANVLTF. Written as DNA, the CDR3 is TGTGCCAGCACGAGACAGGGATTCCACTCTGGGGCCAACGTCCTGACTTTC. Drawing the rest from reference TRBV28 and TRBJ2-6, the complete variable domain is DVKVTQSSRYLVKRTGEKVFLECVQDMDHENMFWYRQDPGLGLRLIYFSYDVKMKEKGDIPEGYSVSREKKERFSLILESASTNQTSMYLCASTRQGFHSGANVLTFGAGSRLTVL.

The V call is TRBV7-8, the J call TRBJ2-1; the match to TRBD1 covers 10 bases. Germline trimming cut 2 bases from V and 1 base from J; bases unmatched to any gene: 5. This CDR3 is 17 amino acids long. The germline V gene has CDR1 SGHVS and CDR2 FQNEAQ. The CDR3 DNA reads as TGTGCCAGCAGCTTACGGACAGGGGGTTTTTCCTACAATGAGCAGTTCTTC. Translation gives CASSLRTGGFSYNEQFF.

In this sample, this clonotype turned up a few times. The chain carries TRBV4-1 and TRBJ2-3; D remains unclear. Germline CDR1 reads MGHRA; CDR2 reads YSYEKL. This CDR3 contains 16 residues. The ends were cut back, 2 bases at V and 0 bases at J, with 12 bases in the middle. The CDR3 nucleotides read TGCGCCAGCAGCCAAATCGCAAGTACTAGCACAGATACGCAGTATTTT. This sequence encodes CASSQIASTSTDTQYF.

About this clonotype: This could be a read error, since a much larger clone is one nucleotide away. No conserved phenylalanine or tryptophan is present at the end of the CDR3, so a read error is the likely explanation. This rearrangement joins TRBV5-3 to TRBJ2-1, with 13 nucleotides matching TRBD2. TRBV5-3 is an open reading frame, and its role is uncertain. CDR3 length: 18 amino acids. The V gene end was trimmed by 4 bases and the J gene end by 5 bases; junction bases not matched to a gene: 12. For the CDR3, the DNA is TGTGCCAGAAGCACTGGACTAGCGGGAGATGTCCCTAACAATGAGCAGTTCTCC. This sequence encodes CARSTGLAGDVPNNEQFS.

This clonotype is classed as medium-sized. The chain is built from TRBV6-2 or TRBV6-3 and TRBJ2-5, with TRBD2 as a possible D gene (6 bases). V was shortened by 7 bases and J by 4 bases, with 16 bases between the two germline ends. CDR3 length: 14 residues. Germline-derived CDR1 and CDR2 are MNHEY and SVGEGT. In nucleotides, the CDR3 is TGTGCCAGCACCCCTCGACGGGGAGGAGAGACCCAGTACTTC. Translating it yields CASTPRRGGETQYF.

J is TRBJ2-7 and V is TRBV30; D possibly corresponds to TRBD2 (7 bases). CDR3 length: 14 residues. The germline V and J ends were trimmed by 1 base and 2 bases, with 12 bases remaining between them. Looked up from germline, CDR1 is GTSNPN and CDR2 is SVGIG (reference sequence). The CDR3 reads CAWSALRGPYEQYF. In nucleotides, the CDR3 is TGTGCCTGGAGTGCTTTGCGGGGGCCCTACGAGCAGTACTTC.

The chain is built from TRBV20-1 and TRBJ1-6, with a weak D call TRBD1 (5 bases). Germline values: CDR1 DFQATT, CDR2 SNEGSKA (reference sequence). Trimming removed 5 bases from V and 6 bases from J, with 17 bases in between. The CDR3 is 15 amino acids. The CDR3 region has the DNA TGCAGTGCTCCTCTCCAGGGTTTTGGTAATTCACCCCTCCACTTT. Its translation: CSAPLQGFGNSPLHF.

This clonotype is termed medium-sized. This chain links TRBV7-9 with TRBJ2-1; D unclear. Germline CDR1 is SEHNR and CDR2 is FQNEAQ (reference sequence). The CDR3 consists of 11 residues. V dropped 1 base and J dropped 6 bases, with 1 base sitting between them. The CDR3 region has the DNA TGTGCCAGCAGCTTAGGCAATGAGCAGTTCTTC. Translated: CASSLGNEQFF. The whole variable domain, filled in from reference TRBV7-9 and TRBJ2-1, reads DTGVSQNPRHKITKRGQNVTFRCDPISEHNRLYWYRQTLGQGPEFLTYFQNEAQLEKSRLLSDRFSAERPKGSFSTLEIQRTEQGDSAMYLCASSLGNEQFFGPGTRLTVL.

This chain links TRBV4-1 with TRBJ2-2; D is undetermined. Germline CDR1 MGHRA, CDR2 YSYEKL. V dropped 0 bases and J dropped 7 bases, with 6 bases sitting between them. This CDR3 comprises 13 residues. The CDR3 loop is CASSQDRNGELFF. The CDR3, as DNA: TGCGCCAGCAGCCAAGACCGTAACGGGGAGCTGTTTTTT.

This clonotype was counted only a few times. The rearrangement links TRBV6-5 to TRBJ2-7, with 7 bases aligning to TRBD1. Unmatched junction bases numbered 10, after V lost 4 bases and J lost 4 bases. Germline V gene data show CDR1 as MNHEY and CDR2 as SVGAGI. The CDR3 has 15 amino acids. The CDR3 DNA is TGTGCCAGCAGTTCACAGGGGATTGGGGATTACGAGCAGTACGTC. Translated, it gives CASSSQGIGDYEQYV.

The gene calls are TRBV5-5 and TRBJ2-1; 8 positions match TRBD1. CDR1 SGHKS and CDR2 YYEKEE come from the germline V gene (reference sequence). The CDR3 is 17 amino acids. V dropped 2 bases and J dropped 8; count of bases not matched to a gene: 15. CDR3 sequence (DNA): TGTGCCAGCAGCTTATATACAGGGGGGTTGTTGGTCGATGAGCAGTTCTTC. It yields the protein CASSLYTGGLLVDEQFF.

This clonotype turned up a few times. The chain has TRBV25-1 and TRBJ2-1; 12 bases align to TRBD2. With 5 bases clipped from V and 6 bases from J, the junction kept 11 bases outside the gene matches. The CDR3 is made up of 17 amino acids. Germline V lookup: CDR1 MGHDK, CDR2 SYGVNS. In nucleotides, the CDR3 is TGTGCCAGCAGTTTCCAGACTAGCGGGAGATTCGGCAATGAGCAGTTCTTC. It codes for CASSFQTSGRFGNEQFF.

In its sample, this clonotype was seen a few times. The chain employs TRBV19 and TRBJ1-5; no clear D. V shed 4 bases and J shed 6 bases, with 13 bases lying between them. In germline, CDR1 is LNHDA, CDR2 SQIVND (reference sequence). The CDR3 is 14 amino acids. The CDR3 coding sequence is TGTGCCAGTAGTAGAATTGGTGGAGGTCAGCCCCAGCATTTT. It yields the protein CASSRIGGGQPQHF.

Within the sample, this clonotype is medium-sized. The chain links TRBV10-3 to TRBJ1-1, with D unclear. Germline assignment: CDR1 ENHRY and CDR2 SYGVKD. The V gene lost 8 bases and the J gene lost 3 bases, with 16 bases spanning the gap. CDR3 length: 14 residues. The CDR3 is CAIRERLGHTEAFF. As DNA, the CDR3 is TGTGCCATCCGGGAGCGCCTCGGTCACACTGAAGCTTTCTTT.

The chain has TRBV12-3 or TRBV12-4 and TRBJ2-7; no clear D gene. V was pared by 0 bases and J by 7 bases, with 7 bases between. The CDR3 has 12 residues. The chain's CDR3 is CASSLAGEEQYF. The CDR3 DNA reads TGTGCCAGCAGTTTAGCGGGTGAGGAGCAGTACTTC.

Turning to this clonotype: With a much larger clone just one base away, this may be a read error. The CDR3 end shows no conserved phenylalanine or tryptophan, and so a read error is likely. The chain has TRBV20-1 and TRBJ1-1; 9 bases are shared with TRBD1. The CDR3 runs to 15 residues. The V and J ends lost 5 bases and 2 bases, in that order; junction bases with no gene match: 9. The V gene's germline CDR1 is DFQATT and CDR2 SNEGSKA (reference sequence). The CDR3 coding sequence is TGCAGTGCTCGTCCCGGGACAGGGATCAACACTGAAGCTTTCTTA. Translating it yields CSARPGTGINTEAFL.

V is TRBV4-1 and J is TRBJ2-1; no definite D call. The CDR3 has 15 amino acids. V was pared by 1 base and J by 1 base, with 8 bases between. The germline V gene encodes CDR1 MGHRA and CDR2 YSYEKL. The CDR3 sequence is CASSQVKGSYNEQFF. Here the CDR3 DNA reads TGCGCCAGCAGCCAAGTAAAGGGATCCTACAATGAGCAGTTCTTC.

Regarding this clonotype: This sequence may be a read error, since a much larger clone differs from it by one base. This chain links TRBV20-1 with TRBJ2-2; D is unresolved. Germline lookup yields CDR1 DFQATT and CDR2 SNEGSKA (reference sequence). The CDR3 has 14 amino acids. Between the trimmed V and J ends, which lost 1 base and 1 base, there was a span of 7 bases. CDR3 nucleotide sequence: TGCAGTGCTAGAGGGTGGGTGAACACCGGGGAGCTGTTTTTT. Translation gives CSARGWVNTGELFF.

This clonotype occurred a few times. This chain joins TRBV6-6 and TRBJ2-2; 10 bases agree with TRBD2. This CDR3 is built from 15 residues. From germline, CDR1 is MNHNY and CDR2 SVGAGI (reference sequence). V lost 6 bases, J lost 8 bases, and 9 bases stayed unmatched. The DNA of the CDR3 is TGTGCCAGCAGGGGGAGCGGGAGGGCCGCGGGGGAGCTGTTTTTT. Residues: CASRGSGRAAGELFF.

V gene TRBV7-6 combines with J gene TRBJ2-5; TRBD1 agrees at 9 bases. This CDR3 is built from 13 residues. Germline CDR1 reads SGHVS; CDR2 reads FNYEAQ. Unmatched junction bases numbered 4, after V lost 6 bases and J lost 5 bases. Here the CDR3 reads CASRGTGGETQYF. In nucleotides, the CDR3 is TGTGCCAGCAGGGGTACAGGGGGCGAGACCCAGTACTTC. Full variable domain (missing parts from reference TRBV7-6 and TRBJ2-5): GAGVSQSPRYKVTKRGQDVALRCDPISGHVSLYWYRQALGQGPEFLTYFNYEAQQDKSGLPNDRFSAERPEGSISTLTIQRTEQRDSAMYRCASRGTGGETQYFGPGTRLLVL.

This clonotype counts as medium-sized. The CDR3 DNA reads as TGTGCCAGCAGCTTATCGCGGGGGAGCACAGATACGCAGTATTTT. Encoded protein: CASSLSRGSTDTQYF. The V and J genes are TRBV7-2 and TRBJ2-3, with 7 nucleotides matching TRBD2. The CDR3 loop spans 15 amino acids. The germline V gene has CDR1 SGHTA and CDR2 FQGNSA. J lost 0 bases, V lost 2 bases, and 2 bases had no gene match.